The entry below describes one TCR beta chain. No cognate antigen has been identified for it. Qualities for individual bases were not recorded, and no much larger clone is one base off. TCRbeta CDR3 regions were amplified from genomic DNA by means of the immunoSEQ Assay, a bias-controlled multiplex PCR. The original pipeline was this. The number of nucleated cells in each sample was estimated from the amplification of reference gene primers within the assay. To quantify the absolute abundance of each unique TCRbeta CDR3 rearrangement, sequence reads were collapsed and filtered. For each sample, productive Simpson clonality was calculated by taking the square root of Simpson's diversity index across productive rearrangements. TCRdb stores this immuneACCESS table with in-frame sequences only. Part of the clones is absent; in the studies checked, under half of the shortfall reflects unresolved V genes, and no reason is known for the rest. The V and J calls and clone size were taken over from that table, and D and trimming were inferred from the DNA. The sample table contains some 150,000 clones; only one count was recorded for around three quarters of them. Less than 5.5% of the sample belongs to the ten largest clones.

Whole blood was collected in K2EDTA tubes by collaborating institutions according to the institutions' own protocols. Collaborator samples were shipped for TCRbeta analysis as frozen whole blood, isolated PBMCs, or DNA extracted from either sample type. The data belong to a study of blood T cell repertoires in COVID-19 (dated by TCRdb to about 2020). Describing the broader study: Samples from collaborators originated in the United States, Italy and Spain and spanned both the acute and convalescent phases of COVID-19. Deeply sampled blood TCRbeta repertoires from subjects exposed to, actively infected with, or recovered from COVID-19 were included in the dataset. The samples were drawn from the first 160 participants of the ongoing ImmuneRACE study and from 950 to 1,500 subjects provided by 6 global collaborators. The material from the prospective study consisted of cDNA or gDNA derived from T cells, B-cell-depleted T cells, or PBMCs. The repertoires were released in a freely available public database meant as a resource for research on the immune response to SARS-CoV-2. Where available, HLA class I and class II types were obtained from metadata supplied by the sample provider rather than from assay-based typing. The sample metadata nearly always contained a de-identified subject ID, COVID-19 status, age in years and sex. Study-wide findings and limitations: Clinical and demographic metadata were provided uncurated, with the amount varying by source and participant.

Trimming takes 0 bases from V and 4 bases from J, and the germline ends sit 13 bases apart. From its cysteine to its phenylalanine, the CDR3 spans 15 amino acids. The entry retains the CDR3 DNA only, 45 bases that are in frame from base 1. CDR1 and CDR2 are drawn from the germline V gene: MNHEY, SVGAGI. The chain links TRBV6-5 with TRBJ2-7; TRBD1 is possibly the D segment (6 matching bases). The sample comprised peripheral blood. The receptor comes from a man aged 60 to 69 with acute or convalescent COVID-19. CDR3 region: CASSYSIAGVYEQYF. Here is the DNA: TGTGCCAGCAGTTACTCGATCGCAGGGGTTTACGAGCAGTACTTC.